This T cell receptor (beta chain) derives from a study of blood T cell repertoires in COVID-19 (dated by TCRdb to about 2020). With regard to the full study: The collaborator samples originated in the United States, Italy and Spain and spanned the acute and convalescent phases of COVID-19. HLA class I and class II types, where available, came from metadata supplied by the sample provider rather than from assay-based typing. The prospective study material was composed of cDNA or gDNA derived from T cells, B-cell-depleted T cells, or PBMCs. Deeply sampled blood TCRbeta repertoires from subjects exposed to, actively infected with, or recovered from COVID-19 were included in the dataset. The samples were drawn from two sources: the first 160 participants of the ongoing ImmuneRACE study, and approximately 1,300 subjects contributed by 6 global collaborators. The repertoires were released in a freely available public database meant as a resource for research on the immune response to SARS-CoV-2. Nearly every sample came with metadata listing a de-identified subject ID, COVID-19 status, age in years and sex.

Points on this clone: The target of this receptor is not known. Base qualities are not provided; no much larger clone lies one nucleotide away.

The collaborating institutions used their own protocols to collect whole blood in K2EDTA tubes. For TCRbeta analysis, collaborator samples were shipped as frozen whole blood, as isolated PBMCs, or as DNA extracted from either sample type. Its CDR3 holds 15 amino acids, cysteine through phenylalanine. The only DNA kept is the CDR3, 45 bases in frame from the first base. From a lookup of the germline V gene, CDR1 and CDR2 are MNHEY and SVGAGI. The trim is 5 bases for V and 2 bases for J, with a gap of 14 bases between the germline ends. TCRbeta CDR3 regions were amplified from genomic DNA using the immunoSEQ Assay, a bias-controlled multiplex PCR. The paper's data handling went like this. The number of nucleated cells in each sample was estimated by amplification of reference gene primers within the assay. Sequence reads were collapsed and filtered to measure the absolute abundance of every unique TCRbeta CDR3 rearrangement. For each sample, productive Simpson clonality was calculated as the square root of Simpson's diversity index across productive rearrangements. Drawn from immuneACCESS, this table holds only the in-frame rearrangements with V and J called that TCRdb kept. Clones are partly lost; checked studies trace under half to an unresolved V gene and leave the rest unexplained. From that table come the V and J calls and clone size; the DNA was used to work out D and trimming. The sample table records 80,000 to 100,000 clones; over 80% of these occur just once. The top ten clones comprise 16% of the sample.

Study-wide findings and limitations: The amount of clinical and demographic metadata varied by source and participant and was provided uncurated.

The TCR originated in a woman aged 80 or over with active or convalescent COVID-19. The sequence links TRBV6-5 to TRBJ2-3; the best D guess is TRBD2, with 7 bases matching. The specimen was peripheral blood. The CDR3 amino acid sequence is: CASSRGDTLTDTQYF. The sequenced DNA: TGTGCCAGCAGTCGGGGGGACACCCTCACAGATACGCAGTATTTT.